This TCR beta chain was obtained from a study of early T cells in non-severe SARS-CoV-2 infection. The sample holds a few counts of this clonotype. Separate cDNA molecules each had unique molecular identifiers attached to them. TCRdb ran MiXCR on the 5' RACE reads and lists one entry per CDR3 protein. Found here are approximately 84,000 distinct CDR3 sequences, about 16% of them singletons; the top ten hold roughly 6%. The CDR3 has 14 residues. Germline lookup yields CDR1 SEHNR and CDR2 FQNEAQ (reference sequence). The junction had 3 bases not matched to a gene; V was cut back by 6 bases and J by 1 base.

The rearrangement joins TRBV7-9 to TRBJ2-7, with 10 bases identical to TRBD1. Sequencing was carried out using whole blood. This sequence was found in an adult who was a healthcare worker with PCR-confirmed SARS-CoV-2 infection or an uninfected control (not recorded which). The CDR3 nucleotides are TGTGCCAGCAGACCGGGACAGGGGTCCTACGAGCAGTACTTC. This gives the protein CASRPGQGSYEQYF.